This passage covers 10 T cell receptor beta chains from one sample sequenced in a study of glioma-infiltrating T cells (dated by TCRdb to 2016 to 2017). The instrument was an Illumina MiSeq. TCR alpha and beta CDR3 regions were amplified with the iRepertoire nested amplicon-rescue multiplex PCR (arm-PCR) platform from RNA. The public sequencing data were trimmed at Q25 with fastp and processed into clonotypes with MiXCR by TCRdb, which kept only in-frame beta chains. Here each entry gathers all rows of one CDR3 protein and keeps the most common genes and DNA. Here the sample has 150,000 to 200,000 distinct CDR3 sequences; roughly two fifths occur a single time. Around 4.9% of the sample comes from the top ten. Sequenced input: glioma tissue, nonneoplastic brain tissue, or PBMCs (not recorded which). The source is a human donor with low-grade glioma or glioblastoma, undergoing nonglioma brain surgery, or in good health (not recorded which).

This clonotype was detected only once. V is TRBV30 and J is TRBJ1-1; D call uncertain. Trimming shortened V by 4 bases and J by 5 bases, and 14 bases separated the two germline ends. This CDR3 spans 13 amino acids. Germline V gene data show CDR1 as GTSNPN and CDR2 as SVGIG (reference sequence). CDR3 protein: CAWTAGPVTEAFF. The CDR3 nucleotides are TGTGCCTGGACAGCAGGACCGGTAACTGAAGCTTTCTTT.

The sample holds a few counts of this clonotype. V and J are TRBV10-1 and TRBJ2-2; 11 bases fit TRBD2. The germline CDR1 and CDR2 sequences are WNHNN and SYGVQD (reference sequence). The length of the CDR3 is 16 residues. With 4 bases clipped from V and 1 base from J, the junction kept 2 bases outside the gene matches. DNA for the CDR3: TGCGCCAGCAGTGGGGGACTAGCGGAGAACACCGGGGAGCTGTTTTTT. Translating it yields CASSGGLAENTGELFF.

The J gene is TRBJ2-1, the V gene TRBV5-1, with TRBD2 as a possible D gene (5 bases). Trimming removed 1 base from V and 7 bases from J, with 15 bases in between. Germline CDR1 and CDR2: SGHRS and YFSETQ. This CDR3 has 15 amino acids. The chain's CDR3 is CASSLYGEWDNEQFF. CDR3 DNA sequence: TGCGCCAGCAGCTTGTACGGGGAGTGGGATAATGAGCAGTTCTTC.

This clonotype was recorded at least ten times. As DNA, the CDR3 is TGCAGTGCAACAGCCCCGCAGGGATTTGAGAACGAGCAGTTCTTC. It is translated as CSATAPQGFENEQFF. This chain connects TRBV20-1 to TRBJ2-1, with D possibly TRBD1 on 5 matching bases. Trimming shortened V by 6 bases and J by 10 bases, and 25 bases separated the two germline ends. CDR3 length: 15 residues. CDR1 and CDR2 from the germline V gene are DFQATT and SNEGSKA (reference sequence).

Ten or more counts support this clonotype. The chain links TRBV27 to TRBJ1-2; TRBD1 is a possible D gene (6 bases). The CDR3 runs 13 residues. Germline CDR1 and CDR2: MNHEY and SMNVEV (reference sequence). V was shortened by 2 bases and J by 5 bases, with 9 bases between the two germline ends. The CDR3 is CASSLQGGYGYTF. Written as DNA, the CDR3 is TGTGCCAGCAGTTTACAAGGGGGATATGGCTACACCTTC.

This clonotype showed up many times. V gene TRBV25-1 combines with J gene TRBJ2-7; possibly TRBD1 for D (6 bases). Trimming shortened V by 4 bases and J by 4 bases, and 8 bases separated the two germline ends. The CDR3 length is 12 residues. CDR1 MGHDK and CDR2 SYGVNS come from the germline V gene. The CDR3 region has the DNA TGTGCCAGCAGTGTACAGGGATACGAGCAGTACTTC. Translating it yields CASSVQGYEQYF.

A few counts support this clonotype. The chain joins TRBV4-1 to TRBJ2-1, with TRBD2 identical over 7 bases. Trimming cost V 3 bases and J 2 bases; bases outside gene matches: 4. The length of the CDR3 is 15 residues. The germline gives CDR1 MGHRA, CDR2 YSYEKL. The DNA for the CDR3 is TGCGCCAGCAGCCAGCTAGCGGAGGCCTACAATGAGCAGTTCTTC. Protein product: CASSQLAEAYNEQFF.

Remarks on this clonotype: A read error may produce the germline difference seen at one junction end. The V call is TRBV15, the J call TRBJ1-1, with TRBD1 matching over 7 bases. From germline, CDR1 is LNHNV and CDR2 YYDKDF (reference sequence). The CDR3 is 13 amino acids. The CDR3 nucleotides read TGTGCCACTTTCCGCACAGGGGAAAGTGAAGCTTTATTT. Encoded protein: CATFRTGESEALF.

The gene calls are TRBV3-1 and TRBJ2-1; TRBD2 might be the D (6 bases). The V and J ends lost 0 bases and 10 bases respectively, with 7 bases between them. CDR1 is LGHDT, CDR2 YNNKEL, per germline (reference sequence). The CDR3 is 12 residues long. Written as DNA, the CDR3 is TGTGCCAGCAGCCAAGATCGGGAGGAGCAGTTCTTC. This sequence encodes CASSQDREEQFF.

The chain uses TRBV9 and TRBJ1-2, with D possibly being TRBD1 (5 bases). Germline V gene data show CDR1 as SGDLS and CDR2 as YYNGEE. The CDR3 spans 13 residues. V dropped 4 bases and J dropped 1 base, with 8 bases sitting between them. The CDR3 loop is CASSRDSNYGYTF. The CDR3 region has the DNA TGTGCCAGCAGCCGTGACAGTAACTATGGCTACACCTTC.